These 28 T cell receptor beta chains share one sample of origin, sequenced in a study of T-cell reconstitution after alpha-beta-depleted transplantation in children. Unique molecular identifiers were incorporated when the TCRbeta library was constructed. TCRdb re-derived calls from the PCR reads in MiXCR, one entry per CDR3 protein. This sample yields 300,000 to 400,000 distinct CDR3 sequences, of which around 16% are seen a single time; roughly 41% belongs to the top ten. Sequencing used PBMCs, mostly from graft donor cells, obtained 360 days after TCRalphabeta/CD19-depleted stem cell transplant. These receptors were obtained from a male patient aged 2 to 10 who had a stem cell transplant for acute lymphoblastic leukemia, so the T cells may come from the graft donor.

The chain joins TRBV28 to TRBJ2-5, with 9 bases aligning to TRBD2. Germline V gene data show CDR1 as MDHEN and CDR2 as SYDVKM. CDR3 size: 16 residues. V was pared by 3 bases and J by 4 bases, with 9 bases of the junction left unmatched. Here the CDR3 DNA reads TGTGCCAGCAGTTTCGTAGCGGGAGTATCAGCAGAGACCCAGTACTTC. Protein: CASSFVAGVSAETQYF. The full variable domain, rest sourced from reference TRBV28 and TRBJ2-5, is DVKVTQSSRYLVKRTGEKVFLECVQDMDHENMFWYRQDPGLGLRLIYFSYDVKMKEKGDIPEGYSVSREKKERFSLILESASTNQTSMYLCASSFVAGVSAETQYFGPGTRLLVL.

The rearrangement joins TRBV6-5 to TRBJ2-5; TRBD2 matches 9 bases. The CDR3 extends over 12 amino acids. Germline CDR1 reads MNHEY; CDR2 reads SVGAGI. The ends lost 7 bases at V and 5 bases at J; junction bases unmatched: 2. The CDR3 region is CASKAGGETQYF. The CDR3 nucleotides are TGTGCCAGCAAGGCGGGGGGGGAGACCCAGTACTTC.

This clonotype was observed many times. The chain couples TRBV7-9 to TRBJ2-1; 7 positions agree with TRBD2. Germline-derived CDR1 and CDR2 are SEHNR and FQNEAQ (reference sequence). This CDR3 is 17 amino acids long. V lost 3 bases, J lost 0 bases, and 8 bases stayed unmatched. CDR3 in DNA: TGTGCCAGCAGCTTTCGACTAGCCTCAAGCTCCTACAATGAGCAGTTCTTC. Translation gives CASSFRLASSSYNEQFF.

This clonotype came up many times. V usage is TRBV3-1 and J usage is TRBJ2-1; 7 bases fit TRBD2. The V and J ends lost 0 bases and 4 bases, in that order; junction bases with no gene match: 6. Germline V gives CDR1 LGHDT, CDR2 YNNKEL (reference sequence). CDR3 length: 16 amino acids. Here the CDR3 reads CASSQDPGLVYNEQFF. The CDR3, as DNA: TGTGCCAGCAGCCAAGATCCAGGACTAGTTTACAATGAGCAGTTCTTC.

This clonotype occurred a few times. This chain uses TRBV27 with TRBJ2-1; D ambiguous. Germline loops: CDR1 MNHEY, CDR2 SMNVEV (reference sequence). Trimming removed 7 bases from V and 0 bases from J, with 10 bases in between. The CDR3 extends over 14 amino acids. The CDR3: CASMTSNSYNEQFF. The CDR3 nucleotides are TGTGCCAGCATGACGTCTAACTCCTACAATGAGCAGTTCTTC.

This chain links TRBV6-1 with TRBJ2-1, with 13 nucleotides matching TRBD2. V lost 6 bases to trimming and J lost 9 bases; unmatched junction nucleotides: 8. From germline, CDR1 is MNHNS and CDR2 SASEGT. The CDR3 has 15 residues. In DNA form, the CDR3 reads TGTGCCAGCAGAGGAACTAGCGGGAGGGCCGGTGAGCAGTTCTTC. Encoded protein: CASRGTSGRAGEQFF.

This clonotype showed up just a few times. V is TRBV20-1 and J is TRBJ2-1; 10 bases are a match to TRBD2. The CDR3 spans 16 residues. J was trimmed by 4 bases and V by 3 bases; bases with no gene match: 9. Germline lookup yields CDR1 DFQATT and CDR2 SNEGSKA (reference sequence). The CDR3 is CSARVLLAGDYNEQFF. The CDR3 coding sequence is TGCAGTGCTAGGGTTCTTCTAGCGGGGGATTACAATGAGCAGTTCTTC.

In this sample, this clonotype turned up a few times. V is TRBV28 and J is TRBJ2-7; D remains unclear. Trimming shortened V by 3 bases and J by 5 bases, and 14 bases separated the two germline ends. Per the germline V gene, CDR1 is MDHEN and CDR2 is SYDVKM. The CDR3 sequence is 14 residues long. The CDR3 protein is CASSFWWDHDEQYF. DNA for the CDR3: TGTGCCAGCAGTTTTTGGTGGGATCACGACGAGCAGTACTTC.

The V call is TRBV7-9, the J call TRBJ2-1; D is tentatively TRBD1 or TRBD2 (5 bases each). The CDR3 spans 14 residues. V dropped 7 bases and J dropped 2 bases, with 12 bases sitting between them. Germline-derived CDR1 and CDR2 are SEHNR and FQNEAQ (reference sequence). This CDR3 reads CASIPRGTYNEQFF. The CDR3 region has the DNA TGTGCCAGCATCCCGAGGGGTACCTACAATGAGCAGTTCTTC.

This chain links TRBV28 with TRBJ2-2; possible D gene TRBD2, 5 bases. The germline V and J ends were trimmed by 11 bases and 1 base, with 11 bases remaining between them. This CDR3 spans 13 amino acids. Germline loops: CDR1 MDHEN, CDR2 SYDVKM. The CDR3 spells CASWGVNTGELFF. In DNA form, the CDR3 reads TGTGCCTCGTGGGGAGTGAACACCGGGGAGCTGTTTTTT.

This clonotype was seen repeatedly, ten times or more. The chain links TRBV12-3 or TRBV12-4 to TRBJ2-7; D is ambiguous. V was pared by 2 bases and J by 4 bases, with 9 bases between. CDR3 length equals 13 residues. The CDR3 DNA sequence: TGTGCCAGCAGTTTAAGGGCCGGGTACGAGCAGTACTTC. Translated, it gives CASSLRAGYEQYF.

The chain employs TRBV7-3 and TRBJ2-1; 8 bases are a match to TRBD2. CDR1 SGHTA and CDR2 FQGTGA come from the germline V gene. This CDR3 region has 15 residues. Trimming removed 5 bases from V and 3 bases from J; junction bases left unmatched: 6. The CDR3 sequence: CASSKIAGYYNEQFF. CDR3 in DNA: TGTGCCAGCAGCAAAATAGCGGGATACTACAATGAGCAGTTCTTC.

Only a few counts were recorded for this clonotype. The V call is TRBV30, the J call TRBJ2-1; 10 nucleotides align to TRBD1. V lost 2 bases, J lost 6 bases, and 1 base stayed unmatched. The CDR3 covers 13 residues. Germline V lookup: CDR1 GTSNPN, CDR2 SVGIG (reference sequence). The CDR3 DNA reads TGTGCCTGGAGTCGGGACAGGGGCAATGAGCAGTTCTTC. Its translation: CAWSRDRGNEQFF.

Many counts were recorded for this clonotype. The V and J genes are TRBV9 and TRBJ2-1; 7 bases are shared with TRBD2. The germline CDR1 and CDR2 sequences are SGDLS and YYNGEE. CDR3 length: 15 residues. V lost 0 bases to trimming and J lost 5 bases; unmatched junction nucleotides: 5. The DNA of the CDR3 is TGTGCCAGCAGCGTAGAACTAGCGCCTCACAATGAGCAGTTCTTC. This encodes CASSVELAPHNEQFF.

This sequence joins TRBV30 and TRBJ2-1; 7 bases map to TRBD1. V lost 3 bases, J lost 8 bases, and 4 bases stayed unmatched. Germline CDR1 reads GTSNPN; CDR2 reads SVGIG (reference sequence). CDR3 length equals 12 residues. DNA of the CDR3: TGTGCCTGGAGCCCCGGACAGGATGAGCAGTTCTTC. Its protein is CAWSPGQDEQFF.

The chain has TRBV28 and TRBJ2-1; tentative D call: TRBD1 (5 bases). The germline V and J ends were trimmed by 2 bases and 4 bases, with 18 bases remaining between them. The CDR3 runs to 17 residues. Germline V gene lookup returns CDR1 MDHEN and CDR2 SYDVKM. The DNA for the CDR3 is TGTGCCAGCAGTTTAGCAGGGTATGGTCGTCTTTACAATGAGCAGTTCTTC. Residues: CASSLAGYGRLYNEQFF.

In this sample, this clonotype turned up a few times. This chain connects TRBV11-2 to TRBJ2-1; no firm D call. CDR3 size: 13 residues. Per germline, CDR1 SGHAT and CDR2 FQNNGV. Trimming took 5 bases from V and 6 from J, leaving 11 bases between them. CDR3 DNA: TGTGCCAGCAGCCAAGTCTACAGCAATGAGCAGTTCTTC. Its protein product is CASSQVYSNEQFF. Filled out from reference TRBV11-2 and TRBJ2-1, the complete variable domain reads EAGVAQSPRYKIIEKRQSVAFWCNPISGHATLYWYQQILGQGPKLLIQFQNNGVVDDSQLPKDRFSAERLKGVDSTLKIQPAKLEDSAVYLCASSQVYSNEQFFGPGTRLTVL.

In this sample, this clonotype turned up many times. The chain links TRBV7-8 to TRBJ2-7; D may be TRBD1 (6 bases). This CDR3 has 13 residues. Trimming removed 5 bases at V and 6 bases at J, with 14 bases between. Germline V gene lookup returns CDR1 SGHVS and CDR2 FQNEAQ. The CDR3 reads CASSPGAGGEQYF. In DNA form, the CDR3 reads TGTGCCAGCAGCCCAGGGGCTGGGGGCGAGCAGTACTTC.

The rearrangement joins TRBV6-2 or TRBV6-3 to TRBJ2-5, with no clear D. CDR1 MNHEY and CDR2 SVGEGT come from the germline V gene. CDR3 length: 15 amino acids. V was shortened by 3 bases and J by 1 base, with 12 bases between the two germline ends. CDR3 nucleotides: TGTGCCAGCAGTTATCTGGGCGGAATCCAAGAGACCCAGTACTTC. This codes for CASSYLGGIQETQYF.

This clonotype came up a few times. The chain joins TRBV7-2 to TRBJ2-7, with 8 positions matching TRBD1. This CDR3 region has 14 residues. Germline CDR1 is SGHTA and CDR2 is FQGNSA. Trimming cost V 4 bases and J 2 bases; bases outside gene matches: 4. As DNA, the CDR3 is TGTGCCAGCAGCTACCAGACAGGGGCCTACGAGCAGTACTTC. Translated, it gives CASSYQTGAYEQYF.

This clonotype has a handful of counts. The genes are TRBV7-9 and TRBJ2-6, with TRBD1 matching over 7 bases. Per germline, CDR1 SEHNR and CDR2 FQNEAQ (reference sequence). The V segment lost 4 bases and the J segment 0 bases; nucleotides outside the gene matches: 6. The CDR3 sequence is 17 residues long. The CDR3 sequence: CASSSRTGRSGANVLTF. The CDR3 DNA reads TGTGCCAGCAGCTCCCGGACAGGTCGCTCTGGGGCCAACGTCCTGACTTTC. The full variable domain, completed using reference TRBV7-9 and TRBJ2-6, is DTGVSQNPRHKITKRGQNVTFRCDPISEHNRLYWYRQTLGQGPEFLTYFQNEAQLEKSRLLSDRFSAERPKGSFSTLEIQRTEQGDSAMYLCASSSRTGRSGANVLTFGAGSRLTVL.

V is TRBV29-1 and J is TRBJ2-1; 7 bases line up with TRBD1. V dropped 7 bases and J dropped 0; count of bases not matched to a gene: 18. Germline values: CDR1 SQVTM, CDR2 ANQGSEA. The CDR3 has 18 residues. As DNA, the CDR3 is TGCAGCGCCTCCCGGCGGTCCGGACAGGCAAGCTCCTACAATGAGCAGTTCTTC. Translation: CSASRRSGQASSYNEQFF.

This sequence joins TRBV12-3 or TRBV12-4 and TRBJ1-2; the D gene is possibly TRBD1 (6 bases). V was clipped by 6 bases and J by 1 base, with 12 bases between them. The CDR3 is made up of 14 amino acids. The CDR3 region has the DNA TGTGCCAGCAGCCCGGGACATCGTAACTATGGCTACACCTTC. Amino acids: CASSPGHRNYGYTF.

This clonotype was picked up a small number of times. The chain couples TRBV6-4 to TRBJ1-1; no reliable D call. Germline V lookup: CDR1 MRHNA, CDR2 SNTAGT. The length of the CDR3 is 13 residues. Deletions cut 3 bases from V and 2 bases from J, with 7 bases between. The CDR3 region has the DNA TGTGCCAGCAGTGATCAGGTAAACACTGAAGCTTTCTTT. As protein: CASSDQVNTEAFF.

This clonotype has a handful of counts. The rearrangement joins TRBV12-3 or TRBV12-4 to TRBJ2-2, with D possibly matching TRBD2 (5 bases). The CDR3 runs to 15 residues. Between the trimmed V and J ends, which lost 4 bases and 1 base, there was a span of 10 bases. The CDR3 protein is CASSYGVLNTGELFF. The CDR3 DNA reads TGTGCCAGCAGTTACGGGGTCCTGAACACCGGGGAGCTGTTTTTT.

This clonotype was observed a handful of times. This rearrangement joins TRBV21-1 to TRBJ2-7; the table's D call, TRBD2, has no DNA check behind it. TRBV21-1 represents a pseudogene. This CDR3 has 16 amino acids. This CDR3 reads CASSKEGTSGRYEQYF. The CDR3 bases are TGTGCCAGCAGCAAAGAGGGGACTAGCGGGAGGTACGAGCAGTACTTC.

This clonotype showed up just a few times. The CDR3 DNA reads TGTGCCAGCAGCGCGGCAGGGCGGCCCCAGCATTTT. Translated: CASSAAGRPQHF. The chain links TRBV7-8 to TRBJ1-5; weak D call: TRBD1 (5 bases). V was shortened by 5 bases and J by 9 bases, with 11 bases between the two germline ends. There are 12 residues in the CDR3. Germline V gives CDR1 SGHVS, CDR2 FQNEAQ.

This clonotype was found a few times. The chain combines TRBV28 with TRBJ2-7; tentatively, D is TRBD1 or TRBD2 (5 bases each). This CDR3 is 14 amino acids long. The germline V gene encodes CDR1 MDHEN and CDR2 SYDVKM. The V end was cut by 3 bases, the J end by 2 bases, with 11 bases between. CDR3 residues: CASSFWQGPYEQYF. Written as DNA, the CDR3 is TGTGCCAGCAGTTTTTGGCAGGGACCCTACGAGCAGTACTTC.